The 16 T cell receptor beta chains reported below all come from one sample, sequenced in a study of cytomegalovirus exposure and HLA in healthy donors. Some clones are missing from TCRdb's copy, which holds only in-frame ones; the method was immunoSEQ multiplex PCR. The data hold tens of thousands of clones, with around four fifths observed a single time. Material for sequencing was PBMCs. These receptors were obtained from a man between 25 and 39 years old in good health and CMV-seronegative.

This clone has more than one count but fewer than ten. The V call is TRBV4-2, the J call TRBJ1-2, with D uncertain. V lost 0 bases and J lost 4, with 15 bases in between. CDR3 length: 16 amino acids. Germline CDR1 is LGHNA and CDR2 is YNFKEQ. DNA for the CDR3: TGTGCCAGCAGCCAAGAGACCGGCCTTGGGAGCTATGGCTACACCTTC. Translation: CASSQETGLGSYGYTF.

The V call is TRBV28, the J call TRBJ1-2; weak D call: TRBD1 (6 bases). The ends were cut back, 6 bases at V and 3 bases at J, with 14 bases in the middle. The germline gives CDR1 MDHEN, CDR2 SYDVKM. The length of the CDR3 is 14 residues. Written as DNA, the CDR3 is TGTGCCAGCAGCCGCATAGGGGGTGACTATGGCTACACCTTC. Amino acids: CASSRIGGDYGYTF.

The chain carries TRBV11-2 and TRBJ2-3, with 7 bases identical to TRBD2. Looked up from germline, CDR1 is SGHAT and CDR2 is FQNNGV. V dropped 5 bases and J dropped 1; count of bases not matched to a gene: 9. The CDR3 covers 16 residues. The CDR3, as DNA: TGTGCCAGCAGCCCGGCTGGGGGGGTCCGCACAGATACGCAGTATTTT. Amino acids: CASSPAGGVRTDTQYF.

This chain uses TRBV30 with TRBJ1-1; D might be TRBD1 (6 bases). Germline loops: CDR1 GTSNPN, CDR2 SVGIG (reference sequence). V shed 3 bases and J shed 6 bases, with 20 bases lying between them. There are 15 residues in the CDR3. Here the CDR3 DNA reads TGTGCCTGGAGAGGGGCTCTTTGGGGACATGCTGAAGCTTTCTTT. Protein: CAWRGALWGHAEAFF.

The V and J genes are TRBV6-6 and TRBJ2-4, with D unresolved. Trimming cost V 6 bases and J 0 bases, with 15 bases left between them. CDR1 is MNHNY, CDR2 SVGAGI, per germline (reference sequence). The CDR3 has 16 amino acids. In DNA form, the CDR3 reads TGTGCCAGCAGCCCTATTGACACTTTAGCCAAAAACATTCAGTACTTC. This sequence encodes CASSPIDTLAKNIQYF.

The chain combines TRBV27 with TRBJ1-1; TRBD1 matches 7 bases. The CDR3 runs to 16 residues. The germline V gene encodes CDR1 MNHEY and CDR2 SMNVEV (reference sequence). V shed 2 bases, J shed 5 bases, and the junction held 11 bases outside the gene matches. CDR3 nucleotide sequence: TGTGCCAGCAGTTTAACAGGGGTTGGGGCAGGAACTGAAGCTTTCTTT. This sequence encodes CASSLTGVGAGTEAFF.

The chain joins TRBV6-5 to TRBJ2-7, with 7 bases fitting TRBD1. Germline V gene sequence: CDR1 MNHEY, CDR2 SVGAGI. V trimming: 6 bases; J trimming: 2 bases; junction bases outside the gene matches: 4. This CDR3 region has 13 residues. The CDR3 DNA sequence: TGTGCCAGCAGCCCCGGGACAGCCTACGAGCAGTACTTC. Translating it yields CASSPGTAYEQYF.

The rearrangement uses TRBV5-1 and TRBJ2-5, with a possible D match to TRBD1 (7 bases). This CDR3 spans 15 amino acids. V was cut by 4 bases and J by 4 bases, with 17 bases left in between. CDR1 is SGHRS, CDR2 YFSETQ, per germline. CDR3 nucleotide sequence: TGCGCCAGCAGCCCTCGCGGAGGGGGCGTAGAGACCCAGTACTTC. Translating it yields CASSPRGGGVETQYF.

This clone has a single count. The chain has TRBV7-2 and TRBJ1-4, with D possibly TRBD1 on 5 matching bases. Germline CDR1 SGHTA, CDR2 FQGNSA. V was trimmed by 3 bases and J by 6 bases, leaving 11 bases between them. The CDR3 sequence is 14 residues long. DNA of the CDR3: TGTGCCAGCAGCTTCTGGGGCTCGGATGAAAAACTGTTTTTT. Translation: CASSFWGSDEKLFF.

This clone was seen only once. V usage is TRBV9 and J usage is TRBJ2-5, with no clear D. The germline V gene has CDR1 SGDLS and CDR2 YYNGEE. Trimming stripped 4 bases from V and 2 bases from J, with 15 bases between. The CDR3 spans 15 residues. CDR3 protein: CASSRSGLRQETQYF. Here the CDR3 DNA reads TGTGCCAGCAGCCGTAGTGGTCTTCGGCAAGAGACCCAGTACTTC.

V is TRBV29-1 and J is TRBJ1-5; D may be TRBD1 (6 bases). The V and J ends lost 4 bases and 7 bases respectively, with 17 bases between them. The CDR3 contains 14 residues. CDR1 and CDR2 from the germline V gene are SQVTM and ANQGSEA. Here the CDR3 reads CSVGSGQGSQPQHF. In DNA, the CDR3 is TGCAGCGTTGGGTCCGGGCAGGGGTCACAGCCCCAGCATTTT.

This sequence joins TRBV2 and TRBJ1-1, with TRBD1 identical over 7 bases. After removal of 1 base from V and 7 bases from J, the junction contained 6 bases not matched to a gene. CDR1 is SNHLY, CDR2 FYNNEI, per germline. This CDR3 has 14 amino acids. The CDR3 DNA reads as TGTGCCAGCAGTGAAGAGCGGACAGGCCTTGAAGCTTTCTTT. Its translation: CASSEERTGLEAFF.

The CDR3, as DNA: TGTGCCAGCAGTTTATTTTCGGGGAGGGGAATGAACACTGAAGCTTTCTTT. It encodes CASSLFSGRGMNTEAFF. The chain links TRBV27 to TRBJ1-1, with D maybe TRBD1 (5 bases). The CDR3 extends over 17 amino acids. Trimming took 1 base from V and 0 from J, leaving 15 bases between them. CDR1 MNHEY and CDR2 SMNVEV come from the germline V gene (reference sequence).

The chain links TRBV20-1 to TRBJ1-2; D may be TRBD1 (6 bases). This CDR3 contains 11 residues. Germline V gene lookup returns CDR1 DFQATT and CDR2 SNEGSKA (reference sequence). The V end was cut by 5 bases, the J end by 10 bases, with 14 bases between. CDR3 coding DNA: TGCAGTGCTCTATCGGACAGCCCCTACACCTTC. Translated, it gives CSALSDSPYTF.

The chain links TRBV6-5 to TRBJ1-1; 7 bases agree with TRBD1. With 5 bases clipped from V and 3 bases from J, the junction kept 3 bases outside the gene matches. CDR1 and CDR2 from the germline V gene are MNHEY and SVGAGI. CDR3 length: 13 amino acids. CDR3 region: CASSRQGYTEAFF. Here the CDR3 DNA reads TGTGCCAGCAGTCGACAGGGTTACACTGAAGCTTTCTTT.

This chain uses TRBV2 with TRBJ2-1; 8 bases agree with TRBD2. The germline gives CDR1 SNHLY, CDR2 FYNNEI. The CDR3 length is 13 residues. Trimming took 7 bases from V and 7 from J; bases not matched to a gene: 6. The CDR3 region has the DNA TGTGCCAGCATTTCCGGGACTAGTAATGAGCAGTTCTTC. Its protein is CASISGTSNEQFF.